These 30 T cell receptor beta chains were all obtained from the same sample, sequenced in a study of cytomegalovirus exposure and HLA in healthy donors listed by TCRdb under 2017. Libraries were constructed by the immunoSEQ multiplex PCR assay. For the multiplex PCR, a mixture combining 60 forward primers for TCR Vbeta segments and 13 reverse primers for TCR Jbeta segments was used. Sourced from immuneACCESS, this table was stored by TCRdb with only in-frame sequences that have V and J called. A share of the clones is absent; for the studies checked, an unresolved V gene accounts for under half, and the remainder has no known explanation. The sample profile shows some 150,000 clones; approximately 70% of them were found once. The ten top clones hold under 2.5% of the sample. The sequencing input was PBMCs. The receptors come from a human donor in good health.

This clone occurred once. The V and J genes are TRBV5-4 and TRBJ2-7, with 11 bases fitting TRBD2. Trimming removed 4 bases from V and 5 bases from J; junction bases left unmatched: 5. This CDR3 contains 14 residues. Germline V CDR1 and CDR2: SGHNT, YYREEE (reference sequence). The DNA of the CDR3 is TGTGCCAGCAGCATTAGCGGGGGGGCCCACGAGCAGTACTTC. Amino acids: CASSISGGAHEQYF. The variable domain in full, completed from reference TRBV5-4 and TRBJ2-7, reads ETGVTQSPTHLIKTRGQQVTLRCSSQSGHNTVSWYQQALGQGPQFIFQYYREEENGRGNFPPRFSGLQFPNYSSELNVNALELDDSALYLCASSISGGAHEQYFGPGTRLTVT.

The V call is TRBV19, the J call TRBJ2-4; maybe TRBD2 (6 bases). V lost 3 bases, J lost 0 bases, and 9 bases lay in between. The CDR3 has 15 residues. CDR1 LNHDA and CDR2 SQIVND come from the germline V gene (reference sequence). In nucleotides, the CDR3 is TGTGCCAGTAGTATCTGGAGGGTAGCCAAAAACATTCAGTACTTC. Translation: CASSIWRVAKNIQYF.

The V gene is TRBV9, the J gene TRBJ2-2; 9 positions match TRBD2. V shed 0 bases and J 6 bases; nucleotides not matched to a gene: 6. Per germline, CDR1 SGDLS and CDR2 YYNGEE. The CDR3 is 16 amino acids. The CDR3: CASSVGGGGGSGELFF. In nucleotides, the CDR3 is TGTGCCAGCAGCGTAGGGGGCGGGGGGGGATCCGGGGAGCTGTTTTTT.

This clone showed up just a few times. The genes are TRBV7-8 and TRBJ1-4, with 7 bases identical to TRBD1. The germline gives CDR1 SGHVS, CDR2 FQNEAQ. Trimming took 4 bases from V and 8 from J; bases not matched to a gene: 7. This CDR3 region has 14 residues. In DNA form, the CDR3 reads TGTGCCAGCAGCTCACAGGGGCGGAGGGAAAAACTGTTTTTT. Translated, it gives CASSSQGRREKLFF.

The rearrangement uses TRBV7-9 and TRBJ2-7; a possible D gene is TRBD1 (6 bases). Trimming removed 3 bases at V and 5 bases at J, with 11 bases between. This CDR3 is built from 13 residues. Germline V CDR1 and CDR2: SEHNR, FQNEAQ (reference sequence). The CDR3 DNA sequence: TGTGCCAGCAGCTTCCAGGGGTCCCACGAGCAGTACTTC. Translation gives CASSFQGSHEQYF.

This clone has more than one count but fewer than ten. This chain joins TRBV30 and TRBJ2-5; possibly TRBD2 for D (7 bases). The J call may be in error: the DNA end matches TRBJ2-7 better. The CDR3 extends over 14 amino acids. CDR1 is GTSNPN and CDR2 is SVGIG in the germline V gene (reference sequence). CDR3 loop: CAWEEGGAIYEQYF. The CDR3 DNA sequence: TGTGCCTGGGAGGAAGGGGGGGCTATCTACGAGCAGTACTTC.

This chain uses TRBV5-6 with TRBJ1-2; D unresolved. This CDR3 has 13 residues. The germline CDR1 and CDR2 sequences are SGHDT and YYEEEE. The germline V and J ends were trimmed by 3 bases and 7 bases, with 13 bases remaining between them. The CDR3 nucleotides read TGTGCCAGCAGCTCGGCGGGCGGTCGTGGCTACACCTTC. This gives the protein CASSSAGGRGYTF. Supplemented by reference TRBV5-6 and TRBJ1-2, the full variable domain reads DAGVTQSPTHLIKTRGQQVTLRCSPKSGHDTVSWYQQALGQGPQFIFQYYEEEERQRGNFPDRFSGHQFPNYSSELNVNALLLGDSALYLCASSSAGGRGYTFGSGTRLTVV.

This chain joins TRBV7-3 and TRBJ1-1, with 8 bases that match TRBD1. Germline assignment: CDR1 SGHTA and CDR2 FQGTGA. There are 14 residues in the CDR3. The J segment lost 1 base and the V segment lost 5 bases, leaving 3 bases of the junction unmatched. The CDR3 spells CASSPTGGNTEAFF. The CDR3 DNA reads as TGTGCCAGCAGCCCCACAGGGGGGAACACTGAAGCTTTCTTT.

This clone has more than one count but fewer than ten. V gene TRBV19 combines with J gene TRBJ1-3, with D unclear. CDR3 length: 14 amino acids. Trimming cost V 6 bases and J 4 bases, with 13 bases left between them. From germline, CDR1 is LNHDA and CDR2 SQIVND (reference sequence). The CDR3 DNA follows: TGTGCCAGTAGGTTCGCGGCCGCGGGAAACACCATATATTTT. Translated: CASRFAAAGNTIYF.

The chain links TRBV7-9 to TRBJ1-6; D remains unclear. This CDR3 has 12 residues. Germline V lookup: CDR1 SEHNR, CDR2 FQNEAQ (reference sequence). Trimming took off 3 bases at V and 10 bases at J, with 7 bases between the two ends. For the CDR3, the DNA is TGTGCCAGCAGCTTTAACAACTCACCCCTCCACTTT. Translated: CASSFNNSPLHF.

CDR3 sequence: CATLTTQNTGELFF. The CDR3 DNA reads as TGTGCCACCCTTACGACACAGAACACCGGGGAGCTGTTTTTT. This rearrangement joins TRBV10-3 to TRBJ2-2; D remains ambiguous. The CDR3 is 14 residues long. V was shortened by 10 bases and J by 1 base, with 13 bases between the two germline ends. Germline-derived CDR1 and CDR2 are ENHRY and SYGVKD.

This clone was counted only a few times. The chain links TRBV2 to TRBJ2-2, with 7 positions matching TRBD1. J gave up 1 base and V 6 bases, and 2 bases lay outside the gene matches. CDR1 and CDR2 from the germline V gene are SNHLY and FYNNEI. The CDR3 spans 14 residues. CDR3 bases: TGTGCCAGCAGAAGGGGGCGGAACACCGGGGAGCTGTTTTTT. This translates into CASRRGRNTGELFF. Complete variable domain (other parts from reference TRBV2 and TRBJ2-2): EPEVTQTPSHQVTQMGQEVILRCVPISNHLYFYWYRQILGQKVEFLVSFYNNEISEKSEIFDDQFSVERPDGSNFTLKIRSTKLEDSAMYFCASRRGRNTGELFFGEGSRLTVL.

This clone was seen only a few times. V and J are TRBV9 and TRBJ1-5; 8 bases are shared with TRBD1. Germline CDR1 SGDLS, CDR2 YYNGEE. V gave up 4 bases and J gave up 7 bases; unmatched junction bases: 10. CDR3 length: 15 residues. The DNA of the CDR3 is TGTGCCAGCAGCTTCCAGGGGGCGCGGGGGCAGCCCCAGCATTTT. Translated, it gives CASSFQGARGQPQHF. Drawing the rest from reference TRBV9 and TRBJ1-5, the complete variable domain is DSGVTQTPKHLITATGQRVTLRCSPRSGDLSVYWYQQSLDQGLQFLIQYYNGEERAKGNILERFSAQQFPDLHSELNLSSLELGDSALYFCASSFQGARGQPQHFGDGTRLSIL.

V gene TRBV14 combines with J gene TRBJ2-5; D perhaps matches TRBD2 (6 bases). Germline V gives CDR1 SGHDN, CDR2 FVKESK. The length of the CDR3 is 15 residues. V lost 2 bases, J lost 11 bases, and 21 bases lay in between. CDR3 amino acids: CASSQSRGTPSEQYF. CDR3 DNA sequence: TGTGCCAGCAGCCAATCCCGCGGGACCCCTAGTGAGCAGTACTTC.

The CDR3 region has the DNA TGTGCCTACCAGGAAAGCACAGATACGCAGTATTTT. It is translated as CAYQESTDTQYF. V and J are TRBV30 and TRBJ2-3, with D unclear. The V gene's germline CDR1 is GTSNPN and CDR2 SVGIG (reference sequence). Trimming pared 7 bases from V and 0 bases from J, leaving 8 bases between. The CDR3 covers 12 residues.

The chain joins TRBV27 to TRBJ2-3; a weak D match, TRBD2 (7 bases). Germline V lookup: CDR1 MNHEY, CDR2 SMNVEV (reference sequence). The CDR3 runs 15 residues. Trimming cost V 8 bases and J 9 bases, with 24 bases left between them. The DNA for the CDR3 is TGTGCCAGCCCTACGGGCGGGGGCCTCCGGGGAACGCAGTATTTT. This translates into CASPTGGGLRGTQYF.

A single count supports this clone. The J gene is TRBJ2-2, the V gene TRBV10-3; 10 bases line up with TRBD1. Germline CDR1 is ENHRY and CDR2 is SYGVKD. Losses at the gene ends were 10 bases for V and 0 bases for J; bases not matched to a gene: 11. This CDR3 spans 17 amino acids. CDR3 nucleotide sequence: TGTGCCACGAGACTGGGACAGGGGATAACGAACACCGGGGAGCTGTTTTTT. Translated: CATRLGQGITNTGELFF.

The rearrangement joins TRBV19 to TRBJ1-5, with D hard to call. The CDR3 spans 13 residues. Trimming cost V 5 bases and J 3 bases, with 8 bases left between them. Germline V gene data show CDR1 as LNHDA and CDR2 as SQIVND (reference sequence). The CDR3 region is CASSPDFNQPQHF. The CDR3 DNA reads as TGTGCCAGTAGTCCGGACTTCAATCAGCCCCAGCATTTT.

A note on this clone: The sample carries other DNA sequences with the same CDR3. The V gene is TRBV6-5, the J gene TRBJ1-1, with a tentative D call TRBD1 (5 bases). The V and J ends lost 5 bases and 1 base respectively, with 14 bases between them. The CDR3 is 15 amino acids. The germline V gene encodes CDR1 MNHEY and CDR2 SVGAGI. CDR3 sequence: CASSNYQGSNTEAFF. The CDR3, as DNA: TGTGCCAGCAGTAATTACCAGGGATCGAACACTGAAGCTTTCTTT.

The chain employs TRBV5-4 and TRBJ2-3; 9 bases map to TRBD2. Trimming took 6 bases from V and 0 from J; bases not matched to a gene: 5. This CDR3 is 15 amino acids long. Germline-derived CDR1 and CDR2 are SGHNT and YYREEE (reference sequence). CDR3 residues: CASTGAGGSTDTQYF. For the CDR3, the DNA is TGTGCCAGCACCGGAGCGGGGGGAAGCACAGATACGCAGTATTTT.

This clone was seen a handful of times. This sample includes further DNA sequences coding for the same CDR3. The chain employs TRBV11-2 and TRBJ2-7, with no clear D. Germline CDR1 reads SGHAT; CDR2 reads FQNNGV. V was clipped by 1 base and J by 3 bases, with 7 bases between them. CDR3 length: 13 residues. CDR3 sequence: CASSLGAVYEQYF. Written as DNA, the CDR3 is TGTGCCAGCAGCTTAGGGGCAGTCTACGAGCAGTACTTC.

The chain links TRBV7-2 to TRBJ1-5; TRBD1 is a possible D gene (6 bases). This CDR3 spans 13 amino acids. The germline V gene encodes CDR1 SGHTA and CDR2 FQGNSA. Trimming took 5 bases from V and 7 from J, leaving 12 bases between them. The CDR3 region has the DNA TGTGCCAGCAGCCTGGGGGCGATCCAGCCCCAGCATTTT. Translating gives CASSLGAIQPQHF.

The rearrangement joins TRBV5-4 to TRBJ1-1; D is possibly TRBD1 (6 bases). This CDR3 contains 15 residues. Germline CDR1 SGHNT, CDR2 YYREEE (reference sequence). Between the trimmed V and J ends, which lost 4 bases and 1 base, there was a span of 14 bases. The CDR3 bases are TGTGCCAGCAGCAAGAAGACAGGAGAGAACACTGAAGCTTTCTTT. Amino acid sequence: CASSKKTGENTEAFF.

In this sample, this clone turned up once. The V call is TRBV30, the J call TRBJ2-3, with 8 bases matching TRBD2. Unmatched junction bases numbered 10, after V lost 2 bases and J lost 0 bases. Germline V lookup: CDR1 GTSNPN, CDR2 SVGIG (reference sequence). The CDR3 has 17 amino acids. The CDR3 loop is CAWSSGGAAGSTDTQYF. The CDR3 region has the DNA TGTGCCTGGAGTTCGGGGGGGGCGGCTGGTAGCACAGATACGCAGTATTTT.

CDR3 DNA: TGTGCCAGCAGATCGGGGGGAACTAGCACAGATACGCAGTATTTT. This codes for CASRSGGTSTDTQYF. The chain links TRBV6-6 to TRBJ2-3; 7 nucleotides align to TRBD2. CDR1 is MNHNY and CDR2 is SVGAGI in the germline V gene (reference sequence). V shed 6 bases and J 0 bases; nucleotides not matched to a gene: 6. The CDR3 totals 15 residues.

This chain links TRBV7-6 with TRBJ2-1, with 8 positions matching TRBD1. Germline V gives CDR1 SGHVS, CDR2 FNYEAQ. V trimming: 6 bases; J trimming: 8 bases; junction bases outside the gene matches: 3. The CDR3 loop spans 12 amino acids. CDR3 sequence: CASRTGEDEQFF. Here the CDR3 DNA reads TGTGCCAGCAGGACAGGGGAGGATGAGCAGTTCTTC.

The CDR3 spells CASSRDRYNEQFF. The CDR3 DNA sequence: TGTGCCAGCTCCCGGGACAGGTACAATGAGCAGTTCTTC. The chain combines TRBV18 with TRBJ2-1; 8 bases align to TRBD1. Trimming cost V 6 bases and J 4 bases; bases outside gene matches: 2. CDR1 and CDR2 from the germline V gene are KGHSH and LQKENI. The CDR3 is 13 amino acids.

This chain connects TRBV11-3 to TRBJ1-6, with 7 bases fitting TRBD1. CDR1 is SGHNT, CDR2 YENEEA, per germline. J was trimmed by 10 bases and V by 5 bases; bases with no gene match: 8. CDR3 length: 14 amino acids. The CDR3 nucleotides read TGTGCCAGCAGCCATGGGACAGCGTGGTCACCCCTCCACTTT. Its protein product is CASSHGTAWSPLHF. Together with reference TRBV11-3 and TRBJ1-6, the CDR3 gives the full variable domain: EAGVVQSPRYKIIEKKQPVAFWCNPISGHNTLYWYLQNLGQGPELLIRYENEEAVDDSQLPKDRFSAERLKGVDSTLKIQPAELGDSAVYLCASSHGTAWSPLHFGNGTRLTVT.

The chain combines TRBV19 with TRBJ1-1; D is uncertain. Germline assignment: CDR1 LNHDA and CDR2 SQIVND (reference sequence). V gave up 7 bases and J gave up 3 bases, with 18 bases separating them. The CDR3 length is 15 residues. This chain's CDR3 is CASTPPGVRDTEAFF. The CDR3 nucleotides are TGTGCCAGTACCCCCCCCGGGGTCCGGGACACTGAAGCTTTCTTT.

V gene TRBV7-2 combines with J gene TRBJ2-5; maybe TRBD1 (5 bases). V dropped 1 base and J dropped 5 bases, with 11 bases sitting between them. This CDR3 is 14 amino acids long. Germline CDR1 is SGHTA and CDR2 is FQGNSA. The CDR3 protein is CASSLGRGRETQYF. The DNA of the CDR3 is TGTGCCAGCAGCTTAGGTAGGGGTCGGGAGACCCAGTACTTC.